This T cell receptor (beta chain) stems from a study of vaccination effects on CD4 cells after COVID-19. Here immunoSEQ multiplex PCR was the method, and the copy in TCRdb shows in-frame clones only, minus some. The sample shows roughly 63,000 clones, about four fifths of them seen only once. There are 12 residues in the CDR3. Trimming stripped 5 bases from V and 11 bases from J, with 13 bases between. Germline loops: CDR1 LNHDA, CDR2 SQIVND (reference sequence). Of note for this clone: What it binds is not known.

Before any sequencing was done, the ViraFEST assay used viral peptide pools to expand antigen-specific CD4+ T cells. When ten to eleven days of culture had elapsed, CD4+ T cells were isolated. Recipients of the vaccine had no prior SARS-CoV-2 infection and negative nucleocapsid antibodies. The rearrangement uses TRBV19 and TRBJ2-1, with D perhaps TRBD1 or TRBD2 (5 bases each). The clonotype comes from a human donor who received a COVID-19 vaccine. Material: CD4+ T cells from PBMCs cultured with SARS-CoV-2 spike peptides, obtained before COVID-19 vaccination. The CDR3: CASSDPGRQQFF. CDR3 DNA: TGTGCCAGTAGTGACCCGGGACGCCAGCAGTTCTTC.